This TCR beta chain is drawn from a study of preoperative IRX-2 immunotherapy in early breast cancer (dated 2019 in TCRdb). Points on this clone: The target of this receptor is not known. Within one base of it there is no much larger clone, and no base qualities were kept.

What the treatment or condition label conveys for this sample: preoperative locoregional IRX-2 cytokine immunotherapy. The samples were obtained from a phase Ib study that tested preoperative, locoregional IRX-2 cytokine immunotherapy designed to prime immune responses. Patients with early-stage breast cancer who were given IRX-2 before surgery served as donors. The method was the immunoSEQ multiplex PCR assay. TCRdb took over this immuneACCESS table, retaining in-frame rearrangements with V and J assigned. Such tables are incomplete; in checked studies, under half of the missing clones stem from an unresolved V gene, and the remainder is unexplained. The sample data list over 60,000 clones, and less than 95% of these were observed just once. In total, the top ten clones hold around 1.5% of the sample. The germline ends are 17 bases apart after V is trimmed by 5 bases and J by 1 base. In the germline V gene (reference sequence), CDR1 corresponds to MNHNY and CDR2 to SVGAGI. Counted from cysteine to phenylalanine, this CDR3 has 16 amino acids. Only the CDR3 part of the read is kept: 48 bases, read in frame from the first base.

Here the chain combines TRBV6-6 and TRBJ1-1; confidence is insufficient to name the D gene. The specimen was taken from a patient treated with IRX-2 immunotherapy. The sequence was collected from a human donor with breast cancer. The nucleotides are TGTGCCAGCAGTACCGCCCCTGCCAGAACGAACACTGAAGCTTTCTTT. This yields the protein CASSTAPARTNTEAFF.